The rows below give T cell receptor beta chains drawn from one sample of a study of OX40 agonist ivuxolimab in advanced cancers. The data were produced by immunoSEQ multiplex PCR, yet TCRdb's version contains in-frame clones alone and is incomplete. The sample has nearly 95,000 clones, approximately 94% seen once. The starting material was CD4+ or CD8+ T cells sorted from blood, obtained in a trial of the OX40 agonist ivuxolimab. These receptors all come from an adult with an advanced solid tumor such as melanoma, head and neck, liver or kidney cancer. CDR3s include the opening cysteine and the closing phenylalanine or tryptophan. D genes are given only for firm matches. Clone size is shown for a subset of rows, as once, few, many or a class of expanded clone.

clone size	V gene	D gene	J gene	CDR3 protein	CDR3 DNA
NA	TRBV7-9	TRBD2	TRBJ2-3	CASSLESGREQYF	TGTGCCAGCAGCTTAGAAAGCGGGAGGGAGCAGTATTTT
NA	TRBV9	TRBD2	TRBJ2-1	CASSVDGTSGRNEQFF	TGTGCCAGCAGCGTAGATGGGACTAGCGGAAGGAATGAGCAGTTCTTC
NA	TRBV5-5	TRBD1	TRBJ2-1	CASSSTGGDYNEQFF	TGTGCCAGCAGCTCGACAGGGGGCGACTACAATGAGCAGTTCTTC
NA	TRBV10-3	NA	TRBJ2-3	CAISEEWADTQYF	TGTGCCATCAGTGAGGAGTGGGCAGATACGCAGTATTTT
NA	TRBV9	TRBD2	TRBJ2-3	CASSLKGTSPDTQYF	TGTGCCAGCAGCTTAAAAGGGACTAGCCCCGATACGCAGTATTTT
NA	TRBV2	TRBD2	TRBJ2-7	CASTGLAGLEQYF	TGTGCCAGTACGGGACTAGCGGGATTAGAGCAGTACTTC
NA	TRBV27	TRBD1	TRBJ2-1	CASSSLQGAKDNEQFF	TGTGCCAGCAGTTCGTTACAGGGGGCCAAAGACAATGAGCAGTTCTTC
NA	TRBV29-1	TRBD1	TRBJ1-2	CSVSGTGMNYGYTF	TGCAGCGTATCCGGGACAGGGATGAACTATGGCTACACCTTC
NA	TRBV15	TRBD2	TRBJ2-1	CATEAGGTRYNEQFF	TGTGCCACTGAAGCGGGAGGTACGAGATACAATGAGCAGTTCTTC
NA	TRBV2	TRBD1	TRBJ2-7	CAPQWETRDRFDYYYEQYF	TGTGCCCCCCAGTGGGAAACCCGGGACAGGTTTGACTACTACTACGAGCAGTACTTC
once	TRBV29-1	TRBD2	TRBJ2-3	CSVEGRTSGRGDTQYF	TGCAGCGTTGAAGGCCGGACTAGCGGGAGAGGAGATACGCAGTATTTT
NA	TRBV4-1	NA	TRBJ2-7	CASSHGGEQYF	TGCGCCAGCAGCCACGGGGGCGAGCAGTACTTC
NA	TRBV9	TRBD1	TRBJ1-1	CASSVEGAEAFF	TGTGCCAGCAGCGTAGAGGGGGCGGAAGCTTTCTTT
NA	TRBV13	TRBD1	TRBJ1-2	CASSLKSSGGFYGYTF	TGTGCCAGCAGCTTAAAATCGTCAGGGGGGTTCTATGGCTACACCTTC
NA	TRBV27	NA	TRBJ2-3	CASSSHREKTQYF	TGTGCCAGCAGTTCCCACAGGGAGAAAACGCAGTATTTT
NA	TRBV6-5	NA	TRBJ1-1	CASSASLNTEAFF	TGTGCCAGCAGTGCCTCGCTGAACACTGAAGCTTTCTTT
NA	TRBV11-3	TRBD1	TRBJ2-1	CASSLGRGTDPNDNEQFF	TGTGCCAGCAGCTTAGGACGAGGGACAGACCCAAACGACAATGAGCAGTTCTTC
NA	TRBV4-1	NA	TRBJ2-3	CASSQDPLSTDTQYF	TGCGCCAGCAGCCAAGACCCTTTGAGCACAGATACGCAGTATTTT
once	TRBV11-1	NA	TRBJ2-7	CASSLKGIGTYEQYF	TGTGCCAGCAGCTTAAAAGGGATCGGAACCTACGAGCAGTACTTC
NA	TRBV27	NA	TRBJ1-1	CASTPEDDTEAFF	TGTGCCAGCACCCCGGAGGACGACACTGAAGCTTTCTTT
NA	TRBV7-9	TRBD1	TRBJ2-5	CASSLATGGRETQYF	TGTGCCAGCAGCTTAGCGACAGGGGGAAGAGAGACCCAGTACTTC
NA	TRBV6-1	TRBD1	TRBJ2-7	CASSPGTGGWYEQYF	TGTGCCAGCTCTCCCGGGACAGGGGGCTGGTACGAGCAGTACTTC
NA	TRBV7-3	NA	TRBJ2-3	CASSFRPDPEHTDTQYF	TGTGCCAGCAGCTTTCGGCCGGACCCGGAACACACAGATACGCAGTATTTT
NA	TRBV5-5	NA	TRBJ1-1	CASSLRGMNTEAFF	TGTGCCAGCAGCTTGCGGGGGATGAACACTGAAGCTTTCTTT
NA	TRBV11-3	NA	TRBJ2-7	CASSSFGGEQYF	TGTGCCAGCAGCTCCTTCGGTGGTGAGCAGTACTTC
NA	TRBV29-1	NA	TRBJ2-5	CSVEGEAGTQYF	TGCAGCGTTGAGGGAGAGGCCGGGACCCAGTACTTC
NA	TRBV2	NA	TRBJ1-4	CASGAVGAREKLFF	TGTGCCAGCGGTGCCGTGGGCGCACGCGAAAAACTGTTTTTT
NA	TRBV6-5	TRBD2	TRBJ2-1	CASSYAGVGSYNEQFF	TGTGCCAGCAGTTACGCGGGAGTTGGATCCTACAATGAGCAGTTCTTC
NA	TRBV15	TRBD1	TRBJ2-3	CATSRGDSDTDTQYF	TGTGCCACCAGCAGAGGGGACAGTGACACAGATACGCAGTATTTT
NA	TRBV6-6	TRBD1	TRBJ1-5	CASSYADRGLDQPQHF	TGTGCCAGCAGTTACGCAGACAGGGGGCTGGATCAGCCCCAGCATTTT
NA	TRBV28	TRBD1	TRBJ2-7	CASSRLVDRVGEQYF	TGTGCCAGCAGTCGCCTCGTGGACAGGGTTGGAGAGCAGTACTTC
NA	TRBV9	NA	TRBJ2-3	CASSDYGTADNTQYF	TGTGCCAGCAGCGACTACGGGACGGCGGACAATACGCAGTATTTT
NA	TRBV19	NA	TRBJ2-7	CASSTDSPLEQYF	TGTGCCAGTAGTACCGACAGTCCTCTCGAGCAGTACTTC